These T cell receptor beta chains were read from a single sample in a study of blood T cell repertoires in COVID-19. Only in-frame clones appear in the TCRdb table, and some are missing; sequencing was by immunoSEQ multiplex PCR. The sample lists 70,000 to 95,000 clones; 75% to 85% were seen once. The sequenced material came from peripheral blood. Receptor source: a woman aged 40 to 49 with active or convalescent COVID-19. Both conserved end residues are part of each CDR3. The order of the fields is J gene, D gene, V gene, clone size, CDR3 DNA, CDR3 protein. A D gene is named only where the DNA matches it firmly. Only part of the rows carry a size: once, few, many, or a class if the clone is expanded.

>TRBJ2-7|NA|TRBV28|NA
TGTGCCAGCAACGGACAGAACTCCTACGAGCAGTACTTC
CASNGQNSYEQYF
>TRBJ2-1|TRBD1|TRBV7-3|NA
TGTGCCAGCAGCTCGACAGGGGGCTCCTACAATGAGCAGTTCTTC
CASSSTGGSYNEQFF
>TRBJ1-6|TRBD1|TRBV6-6|NA
TGTGCCAGCAGACTCGTCGGGGGGACAGGAAATTCACCCCTCCACTTT
CASRLVGGTGNSPLHF
>TRBJ1-2|NA|TRBV6-5|NA
TGTGCCAGCAGTCACAAAGAGGGCTATGGCTACACCTTC
CASSHKEGYGYTF
>TRBJ2-7|NA|TRBV7-8|NA
TGTGCCAGCAGCTTGAGGGCTTCCTACGAGCAGTACTTC
CASSLRASYEQYF
>TRBJ2-1|NA|TRBV29-1|NA
TGCAGCGGAACAGTTTACAATGAGCAGTTCTTC
CSGTVYNEQFF
>TRBJ2-3|NA|TRBV4-1|few
TGCGCCAGCAGCCAAGCCGGACTAACAGATACGCAGTATTTT
CASSQAGLTDTQYF
>TRBJ2-7|TRBD1|TRBV4-2|once
TGTGCCAGCAGCCAGGGGCCCGGGACAGAATACGAGCAGTACTTC
CASSQGPGTEYEQYF
>TRBJ2-7|NA|TRBV5-4|NA
TGTGCCAGCAGCCTTACGGGGAACTCCTACGAGCAGTACTTC
CASSLTGNSYEQYF
>TRBJ1-1|NA|TRBV28|NA
TGTGCCAGCAGTTTATTCGTCACGGTGAACACTGAAGCTTTCTTT
CASSLFVTVNTEAFF
>TRBJ2-5|NA|TRBV28|NA
TGTGCCAGCAGTTTTCTCCGAGACAGCCGTAAAGAGACCCAGTACTTC
CASSFLRDSRKETQYF
>TRBJ2-7|NA|TRBV29-1|few
TGCAGCGTTGAGCCCAGGGGCGGAGTGCAGTACTTC
CSVEPRGGVQYF
>TRBJ2-6|TRBD1|TRBV3-1/TRBV3-2|NA
TGTGCCAGCAGCCAAGTATTGGGACAGGCTGGGGCCAACGTCCTGACTTTC
CASSQVLGQAGANVLTF
>TRBJ1-4|NA|TRBV3-1/TRBV3-2|NA
TGTGCCAGCAGCCCCACCGGTAATGAAAAACTGTTTTTT
CASSPTGNEKLFF
>TRBJ1-1|NA|TRBV7-2|once
TGTGCCAGCAGCTTATACTCGAGACCGACTATGAACACTGAAGCTTTCTTT
CASSLYSRPTMNTEAFF
>TRBJ2-3|NA|TRBV7-8|NA
TGTGCCAGCAGCCAGAGGCGGGCGCAGGGCACAGATACGCAGTATTTT
CASSQRRAQGTDTQYF
>TRBJ2-2|TRBD2|TRBV19|NA
TGTGCAAGTACTAGCGGGCTAAACACCGGGGAGCTGTTTTTT
CASTSGLNTGELFF
>TRBJ2-3|NA|TRBV7-9|NA
TGTGCCAGCAGCCCGAGGGTAGATACGCAGTATTTT
CASSPRVDTQYF
>TRBJ2-3|TRBD2|TRBV3-1/TRBV3-2|NA
TGTGCCAGCAGCCAAGAAGGGACTAGCGGGGGCGTAGATACGCAGTATTTT
CASSQEGTSGGVDTQYF
>TRBJ1-5|NA|TRBV11-2|NA
TGTGCCAGCAGCTTAGGGCACAATCAGCCCCAGCATTTT
CASSLGHNQPQHF
>TRBJ2-1|NA|TRBV5-1|NA
TGCGCCAGCAGCTTGCAGGGTCAATCGTTTCATGAGCAGTTCTTC
CASSLQGQSFHEQFF
>TRBJ2-1|TRBD2|TRBV5-1|once
TGCGCCAGCAGCTTAGGGACTAGTCGCTCCTACAATGAGCAGTTCTTC
CASSLGTSRSYNEQFF
>TRBJ2-1|TRBD2|TRBV2|NA
TGTGCCAGCTGCAAGCGGGGGCCTAGCTCCTACAATGAGCAGTTCTTC
CASCKRGPSSYNEQFF
>TRBJ2-5|TRBD2|TRBV3-1/TRBV3-2|few
TGTGCCAGCAGCCCCACCGGACTAGCGGTCGTAGAGACCCAGTACTTC
CASSPTGLAVVETQYF
>TRBJ1-2|TRBD1|TRBV6-5|few
TGTGCCAGCAGAACCCAGGGGGCGCCCGGCTACACCTTC
CASRTQGAPGYTF
>TRBJ2-2|NA|TRBV20-1|NA
TGCAGTGCTAGTCAGACAAGGGGTGCCGGGGAGCTGTTTTTT
CSASQTRGAGELFF
>TRBJ1-4|TRBD1|TRBV19|once
TGTGCCAGTAGTATCGGAGGGGGCCCTAATGAAAAACTGTTTTTT
CASSIGGGPNEKLFF
>TRBJ2-7|NA|TRBV7-2|NA
TGTGCCAGCAGCTTAGAGGGGGACAAGATCTACGAGCAGTACTTC
CASSLEGDKIYEQYF